This T cell receptor beta chain was profiled in a study of shared clonotypes between healthy human individuals. Germline-derived CDR1 and CDR2 are MGHDK and SYGVNS. The CDR3 has 14 residues. The ends lost 4 bases at V and 7 bases at J; junction bases unmatched: 8. Methods used by the authors: ImmunoSEQ output lacked quality scores and full-length reads, limiting matched filtering. Repertoires were generated with immunoSEQ multiplex PCR, while TCRdb's copy carries only in-frame clones and drops some. That table is the source of V, J and clone size, and D and trimming were worked out from the DNA. The sample lists some 2.3 million clones; over 90% were seen once.

The chain is built from TRBV25-1 and TRBJ1-2; 8 bases match TRBD1. This receptor was obtained from a man between 18 and 29 years old in good health. Some clones in this sample may be carry-over from other donors' samples. Sequencing used naive CD4+ T cells from PBMCs. This sample's subset: CD45RA+ positively selected. The CDR3 bases are TGTGCCAGCAGTGCAGACAGGGGACCGCGTGGCTACACCTTC. It specifies CASSADRGPRGYTF.